This T cell receptor (beta chain) was documented in a study of T cells after yellow fever vaccination (dated by TCRdb to about 2019). Context from the whole study: Libraries from fractions with low cell numbers were prepared with the SMART-Seq v4 Ultra Low Input RNA kit. To follow T-cell clones before and after both primary and booster YFV17D yellow fever vaccination, bulk TCR alpha and beta repertoires underwent longitudinal sequencing. The cohort comprised two healthy male donors, one aged 18 to 29 and one aged 30 to 40 years. Bulk PBMC replicates and cell subsets were isolated from blood drawn at multiple timepoints before and after both primary and secondary immunization. The paper's findings and limits, for the study overall: Computational filtering was needed because FACS-sorted repertoires could contain abundant contaminating clonotypes from the bulk population. Compared with the primary T-cell response, the secondary T-cell response was weaker but faster, peaking on day 5 rather than day 15. A small share of clonotypes was detected in both CD4 and CD8 compartments, with the overlap likely arising from convergent recombination. After the booster, most of the clones that had expanded following primary vaccination were detected again (almost 98% of CD4 and 85% to 90% of CD8), which suggests that memory was broadly maintained. Because only a couple of donors were included in the study, the extent to which the findings can be generalized is limited.

Synthesis of TCR cDNA relied on 5'RACE template switching, a step that introduced a universal primer site along with unique molecular identifiers. Priming of cDNA synthesis was performed from both the TCR alpha and TCR beta constant segments. Library amplification used two PCR steps, and the second PCR step added sample barcodes and sequencing adapters. Libraries were sequenced on Illumina HiSeq 2500 (2x100 bp) or NovaSeq (2x150 bp). In the paper's pipeline: Reads were demultiplexed and collapsed into UMI consensus sequences with MIGEC, and V(D)J alignment was performed with MiXCR. Using edgeR on replicate PBMC samples, clonotypes were called vaccine-responding if FDR was below 0.01 and the log2 fold change was above 5 up to day 15. Bulk clonotypes were assigned CD4 or CD8 identity according to which sequenced CD4 or CD8 repertoire held them at higher abundance. The public sequencing data were trimmed at Q25 with fastp and processed into clonotypes with MiXCR by TCRdb, which kept only in-frame beta chains. Rows are combined by CDR3 protein, so each entry shows the most common genes and DNA. These V and J calls originate from TCRdb's pipeline instead of the authors' own analysis. The sample table contains about 500,000 distinct CDR3 sequences; only one count was recorded for about 15% of them. Roughly 17% of the sample comes from the top ten.

The label giving this sample's treatment or condition can be read as: live attenuated yellow fever vaccine strain. At each blood-draw timepoint, two biological replicates of bulk PBMCs were obtained. PBMCs were isolated from peripheral blood using a standard Ficoll-Paque protocol. TriZol was used to extract RNA from bulk PBMCs, CD4 and CD8 fractions, and dextramer-positive and dextramer-negative fractions. As regards this clonotype: Its antigen target is currently unknown. This may come from a read error, since a much larger clone is one base off.

Specimen: PBMCs, collected around 5 days after the first yellow fever vaccination. This clonotype was obtained from a man younger than 30 who received the YFV17D yellow fever vaccine.

Read as DNA, the sequence is TGTGCCAGCAGATCACGGGGGACCTCCTACAATGAGCAGTTCTTC. This gives the protein CASRSRGTSYNEQFF. The sequence is built from TRBV5-8 and TRBJ2-1; TRBD2 could be the D gene, as 6 bases match. CDR1 and CDR2 (SGHTS, YDEGEE) derive from the germline V gene. The CDR3, cysteine through phenylalanine, is 15 amino acids long. Just CDR3 DNA is preserved here, 45 bases in frame from base 1. V drops 5 bases and J drops 0 bases, leaving 12 bases in between.